The sequence of this T cell receptor (beta chain) was determined in a study of chemoradiotherapy in HPV16-positive cancers (dated by TCRdb to 2022 to 2024). About the study as a whole: Using functional T-cell assays on cells from a couple of HPV16-positive patients, the researchers defined candidate HPV-specific T-cell clones and common TCR motifs. Whether T-cell immunity against the HPV oncoproteins E6 and E7 changes during chemoradiotherapy and whether survival is affected by this immunity were examined in the study. The candidate HPV-specific TCRs and motifs were subsequently tracked in TCR repertoires obtained from roughly 90 patients with HPV-related cancers.

Because repertoires were sampled repeatedly during chemoradiotherapy, clonal expansion in the tumor microenvironment could be followed. The receptor library was made with the immunoSEQ multiplex PCR assay. TCRdb's version of the immuneACCESS table is confined to in-frame rearrangements and falls short of the full clone set. An unresolved V gene accounts for under half of the shortfall where checked; the remainder is of unknown origin. The table for this sample lists 55,000 to 85,000 clones; 88% of them were counted only once. 4.2% of the sample lies in the top ten. As to this clone: Its antigen is still unknown. No base qualities exist here, and no much larger clone lies one base off it. Other DNA sequences from this sample encode an identical CDR3 as well.

The paper's findings and limits, for the study overall: The functional definition of HPV-specific T cells was derived from only a couple of HPV16-positive patients, and the survival association was reported for HPV16-positive patients. Expansion of candidate HPV-specific clones and E7-related TCR motifs was observed in the tumor microenvironment during treatment, whereas no such expansion was observed for non-HPV-specific T cells. Improved recurrence-free survival in HPV16-positive patients was associated with expansion of HPV-responsive T cells during chemoradiotherapy.

This TCR derives from a human donor with HPV-associated anogenital cancer. The sequencing here drew on blood, taken from a patient who underwent chemoradiotherapy.

Read as DNA, the sequence is TGTGCCAGCAGTCCCTTTACAGGGGAAGGCGGCTACACCTTC. Translated, it reads CASSPFTGEGGYTF. The V and J genes are TRBV27 and TRBJ1-2, with 7 central nucleotides matching TRBD1. The V end gives up 5 bases and the J end 8 bases, leaving 11 bases in the junction not matched to a gene. The germline V gene (reference sequence) specifies MNHEY as CDR1 and SMNVEV as CDR2. From the cysteine up to the phenylalanine, the CDR3 has a length of 14 residues. This entry keeps only the CDR3 DNA: 42 bases, framed from base 1.